The entry below describes one T cell receptor beta chain. The source of the sample is a study of blood T cell repertoires in COVID-19. Study in general: Acute-phase and convalescent COVID-19 samples originated in the United States, Italy and Spain. T cells, B-cell-depleted T cells, or PBMCs provided the cDNA or gDNA that served as material.

In the original workflow: Reference gene primer amplification yielded estimated nucleated cell counts. This table comes from immunoSEQ multiplex PCR, and its TCRdb copy is limited to in-frame clones, with some not included. V and J calls and clone size are given by that table; D and trimming were obtained from the DNA. The sample has approximately 200,000 clones, about 85% seen once. The study counted Cohort 3 donors as recovered given two negative PCRs, clearance, or symptom resolution. CDR3 length: 14 amino acids. The V gene's germline CDR1 is ENHRY and CDR2 SYGVKD. Trimming removed 8 bases at V and 4 bases at J, with 15 bases between.

The TCR sequence derives from a man between 40 and 49 years old who had recovered from COVID-19. The sample consisted of PBMCs or T cells enriched from blood (not recorded which). This chain uses TRBV10-3 with TRBJ1-3, with unresolved D. The CDR3 DNA follows: TGTGCCATCCGGTGGAGGAGCCAGGGAAACACCATATATTTT. This encodes CAIRWRSQGNTIYF.